A selection of T cell receptor beta chains follows, all from one sample in a study of T cell repertoires in cytomegalovirus infection. Their recognized antigens are unknown. TCRdb passed the reads through MiXCR, listing each CDR3 protein once. The sample carries about 700,000 distinct CDR3 sequences, roughly 36% recorded once. The source material was cultured PBMCs, sampled from culture after CMV antigen stimulation. Every receptor here comes from a human donor in good health (CMV status not recorded). Some clones in this sample may be carry-over from other donors' samples. Each CDR3 is given with its conserved first and last residue. A D gene is named only where the DNA matches it firmly. Only some rows state a clone size, as once, few, many or a class for expanded clones.

size	V	D	J	CDR3	DNA
few	TRBV19	-	TRBJ2-1	CASSISDAYNEQFF	TGTGCCAGTAGTATAAGTGACGCGTACAATGAGCAGTTCTTC
-	TRBV12-3/TRBV12-4	-	TRBJ1-4	CASRAAEKLFF	TGTGCCAGCAGAGCGGCAGAAAAACTGTTTTTT
-	TRBV6-1	-	TRBJ2-1	CASSVRQIYNEQFF	TGTGCCAGCAGTGTACGGCAGATCTACAATGAGCAGTTCTTC
-	TRBV12-3/TRBV12-4	-	TRBJ1-5	CASSSRPLRQPQHF	TGTGCCAGCAGTTCCCGGCCCTTGCGGCAGCCCCAGCATTTT
-	TRBV7-9	-	TRBJ2-1	CASSLQNEQFF	TGTGCCAGCAGCTTACAGAATGAGCAGTTCTTC
few	TRBV4-1	-	TRBJ2-7	CASSLLTRGSFEQYF	TGCGCCAGCAGCCTTCTGACCCGGGGTTCCTTCGAGCAGTACTTC
-	TRBV27	-	TRBJ2-7	CASSLRGASAYEQYF	TGTGCCAGCAGTTTACGGGGGGCGAGCGCCTACGAGCAGTACTTC
-	TRBV6-2/TRBV6-3	TRBD2	TRBJ2-1	CASRVPGLATRYNEQFF	TGTGCCAGCAGAGTACCGGGACTAGCCACCCGATACAATGAGCAGTTCTTC
-	TRBV4-1	-	TRBJ2-6	CASSQEPPVQAGANVLTF	TGCGCCAGCAGCCAAGAGCCCCCGGTCCAGGCGGGGGCCAACGTCCTGACTTTC
-	TRBV7-9	TRBD2	TRBJ2-7	CASSSLSGRPEPYEQYF	TGTGCCAGCAGCTCCCTTAGCGGGAGGCCAGAACCCTACGAGCAGTACTTC
-	TRBV12-3/TRBV12-4	-	TRBJ1-1	CASNYRQASDTEAFF	TGTGCCAGCAACTATAGACAGGCGTCGGACACTGAAGCTTTCTTT
-	TRBV6-1	TRBD1	TRBJ2-3	CASSSMTGSDTQYF	TGTGCCAGCAGCTCTATGACAGGGTCAGATACGCAGTATTTT
-	TRBV12-3/TRBV12-4	-	TRBJ2-7	CASSPFLDEQYF	TGTGCCAGCAGCCCCTTTTTGGACGAGCAGTACTTC
few	TRBV12-3/TRBV12-4	TRBD1	TRBJ1-3	CAIGQGPMGNTIYF	TGTGCCATCGGACAGGGACCGATGGGAAACACCATATATTTT
few	TRBV18	-	TRBJ1-1	CASSPTGTNTEAFF	TGTGCCAGCTCACCGACCGGGACGAACACTGAAGCTTTCTTT
-	TRBV29-1	TRBD1	TRBJ1-1	CSVRGQANTEAFF	TGCAGCGTGCGGGGACAGGCGAACACTGAAGCTTTCTTT
few	TRBV7-9	-	TRBJ2-1	CASSLGGVRNNNEQFF	TGTGCCAGCAGCTTAGGAGGAGTTAGAAATAACAATGAGCAGTTCTTC
few	TRBV2	-	TRBJ2-5	CASRPQGWFGRETQYF	TGTGCCAGCAGACCCCAGGGGTGGTTCGGGAGAGAGACCCAGTACTTC
-	TRBV10-3	-	TRBJ1-2	CAITRGTANYGYTF	TGTGCCATCACCAGGGGTACAGCTAACTATGGCTACACCTTC
few	TRBV6-6	-	TRBJ1-6	CASSYSMGLPLHF	TGTGCCAGCAGTTACTCGATGGGGCTCCCCCTCCACTTT
-	TRBV20-1	-	TRBJ2-1	CSARLLPPRGYNEQFF	TGCAGTGCTAGACTCCTCCCCCCCCGGGGTTACAATGAGCAGTTCTTC
-	TRBV7-2	-	TRBJ2-7	CASSRRAGLYEQYF	TGTGCCAGCAGCCGGCGAGCGGGCCTCTACGAGCAGTACTTC
-	TRBV20-1	-	TRBJ1-1	CSTIGQYTEAFF	TGCAGTACTATAGGACAGTACACTGAAGCTTTCTTT
many	TRBV7-2	-	TRBJ2-3	CASSLGTRYDTDTQYF	TGTGCCAGCAGCTTAGGGACTCGCTACGACACAGATACGCAGTATTTT
few	TRBV5-4	-	TRBJ1-4	CASSSGGALNEKLFF	TGTGCCAGCAGCTCTGGGGGGGCCCTTAATGAAAAACTGTTTTTT
-	TRBV4-1	-	TRBJ1-4	CASSQNPGANEKLFF	TGCGCCAGCAGCCAAAATCCGGGGGCTAATGAAAAACTGTTTTTT
-	TRBV15	-	TRBJ2-1	CATSQISGSSYNEQFF	TGTGCCACCAGCCAAATCTCCGGGAGCTCCTACAATGAGCAGTTCTTC
-	TRBV12-5	-	TRBJ2-2	CASQDGRHTGELFF	TGTGCTAGTCAGGACGGACGCCACACCGGGGAGCTGTTTTTT
few	TRBV4-1	-	TRBJ2-1	CASSQEAQGNEQFF	TGCGCCAGCAGCCAAGAAGCGCAAGGCAATGAGCAGTTCTTC
few	TRBV7-6	-	TRBJ1-1	CASSLGGKNEAFF	TGTGCCAGCAGCTTAGGGGGAAAGAATGAAGCTTTCTTT
many	TRBV7-2	TRBD1	TRBJ2-1	CASSLRGPYNEQFF	TGTGCCAGCAGCTTAAGGGGGCCATACAATGAGCAGTTCTTC